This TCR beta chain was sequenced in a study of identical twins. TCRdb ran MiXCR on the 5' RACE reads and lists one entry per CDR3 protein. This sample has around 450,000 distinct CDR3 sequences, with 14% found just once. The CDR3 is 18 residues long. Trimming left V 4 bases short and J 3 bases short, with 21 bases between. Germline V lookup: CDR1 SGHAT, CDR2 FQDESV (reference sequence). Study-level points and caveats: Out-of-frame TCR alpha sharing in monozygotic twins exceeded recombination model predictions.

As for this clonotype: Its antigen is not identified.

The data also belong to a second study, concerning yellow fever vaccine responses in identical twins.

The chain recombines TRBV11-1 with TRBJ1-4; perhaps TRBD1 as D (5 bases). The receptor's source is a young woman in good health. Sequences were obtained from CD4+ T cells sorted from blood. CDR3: CASSSPPRDARSNEKLFF. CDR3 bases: TGTGCCAGCAGCTCACCACCCCGGGACGCCCGGTCTAATGAAAAACTGTTTTTT.